These 20 T cell receptor beta chains came from one sample sequenced in a study of T cells in Graves' hyperthyroidism and ophthalmopathy. What was amplified from RNA transcripts were TCR beta CDR3 regions. When the TCR CDR3 underwent first-round RT-PCR, the HTBI primer set was used. TCRdb itself ran the multiplex PCR reads through MiXCR, one entry per CDR3 protein. The data show roughly 570,000 distinct CDR3 sequences, under 60% seen once. The sequenced sample was peripheral blood or thyroid tissue (not recorded which). These receptors all come from an adult woman with Graves' disease, either hyperthyroidism or ophthalmopathy (not recorded which).

This clonotype was seen only a few times. The chain has TRBV27 and TRBJ1-1; D is possibly TRBD1 (5 bases). The CDR3 sequence is 16 residues long. V dropped 3 bases and J dropped 10 bases, with 24 bases sitting between them. Germline CDR1 and CDR2: MNHEY and SMNVEV (reference sequence). CDR3 sequence: CASSFPTLRRRTGAFF. As DNA, the CDR3 is TGTGCCAGCAGTTTCCCTACTCTGAGACGGCGAACAGGAGCTTTCTTT.

Ten or more counts support this clonotype. The chain carries TRBV19 and TRBJ1-5; no clear D gene. V lost 4 bases and J lost 1, with 17 bases in between. CDR1 and CDR2 from the germline V gene are LNHDA and SQIVND (reference sequence). There are 17 residues in the CDR3. The CDR3 DNA sequence: TGTGCCAGTAGTACGCCGGACTTCCCGCGGAGCAATCAGCCCCAGCATTTT. This encodes CASSTPDFPRSNQPQHF.

The V call is TRBV10-3, the J call TRBJ2-7; 9 bases match TRBD1. The CDR3 is made up of 18 amino acids. The V gene's germline CDR1 is ENHRY and CDR2 SYGVKD. V gave up 5 bases and J gave up 3 bases; unmatched junction bases: 17. In DNA, the CDR3 is TGTGCCATCAGTTATAACCCCCGGACAGGGGAGCCGTTCTACGAGCAGTACTTC. The encoded protein is CAISYNPRTGEPFYEQYF.

The genes are TRBV29-1 and TRBJ1-1, with D hard to call. This CDR3 contains 13 residues. The germline gives CDR1 SQVTM, CDR2 ANQGSEA. V lost 6 bases and J lost 0, with 11 bases in between. The CDR3 bases are TGCAGCGTCACCCAAGCAATGAACACTGAAGCTTTCTTT. Protein sequence: CSVTQAMNTEAFF.

In this sample, this clonotype turned up many times. The rearrangement uses TRBV7-6 and TRBJ1-1, with 8 bases matching TRBD1. The CDR3 runs 12 residues. Unmatched junction bases numbered 4, after V lost 5 bases and J lost 8 bases. From germline, CDR1 is SGHVS and CDR2 FNYEAQ. CDR3 residues: CASSPWTGEAFF. CDR3 nucleotides: TGTGCCAGCAGCCCGTGGACAGGGGAAGCTTTCTTT. Together with reference TRBV7-6 and TRBJ1-1, the CDR3 gives the full variable domain: GAGVSQSPRYKVTKRGQDVALRCDPISGHVSLYWYRQALGQGPEFLTYFNYEAQQDKSGLPNDRFSAERPEGSISTLTIQRTEQRDSAMYRCASSPWTGEAFFGQGTRLTVV.

This chain uses TRBV2 with TRBJ1-5, with 9 bases that match TRBD1. Unmatched junction bases numbered 2, after V lost 5 bases and J lost 0 bases. Germline lookup yields CDR1 SNHLY and CDR2 FYNNEI. The CDR3 consists of 15 residues. The CDR3 here is CASSRTGDSNQPQHF. The CDR3 DNA reads as TGTGCCAGCAGTAGGACAGGGGATAGCAATCAGCCCCAGCATTTT.

The chain combines TRBV6-1 with TRBJ2-7; D unclear. The CDR3 consists of 15 residues. Per the germline V gene, CDR1 is MNHNS and CDR2 is SASEGT. V lost 5 bases and J 3 bases, leaving 17 bases between the germline ends. CDR3 sequence reads: CASSFGRATHYEQYF. Written as DNA, the CDR3 is TGTGCCAGCAGTTTCGGTAGGGCTACCCACTACGAGCAGTACTTC.

The chain has TRBV10-3 and TRBJ1-6, with D uncertain. In germline, CDR1 is ENHRY, CDR2 SYGVKD. V was cut by 3 bases and J by 7 bases, with 4 bases left in between. The CDR3 covers 12 residues. The DNA of the CDR3 is TGTGCCATCAGTGACGGAAATTCACCCCTCCACTTT. Encoded protein: CAISDGNSPLHF.

The rearrangement uses TRBV7-9 and TRBJ1-2; TRBD1 aligns across 8 bases. Trimming at V came to 3 bases and at J to 6 bases, leaving 18 bases not matched to a gene. Germline V gene data show CDR1 as SEHNR and CDR2 as FQNEAQ (reference sequence). The CDR3 is made up of 18 amino acids. The CDR3 DNA is TGTGCCAGCAGCTTTGGTGCTAGTGGAGGGACAGGACGAGATGGCTACACCTTC. Its protein is CASSFGASGGTGRDGYTF.

This clonotype was observed many times. The V call is TRBV5-1, the J call TRBJ1-1; D not certain. The CDR3 runs 14 residues. Germline-derived CDR1 and CDR2 are SGHRS and YFSETQ. Trimming stripped 3 bases from V and 4 bases from J, with 13 bases between. The CDR3 DNA follows: TGCGCCAGCAGCTCCGGACGGGTCGGCACTGAAGCTTTCTTT. It yields the protein CASSSGRVGTEAFF.

This clonotype has a count of ten or more. The chain couples TRBV10-3 to TRBJ2-3; no firm D call. Germline values: CDR1 ENHRY, CDR2 SYGVKD. The CDR3 has 11 residues. V lost 9 bases, J lost 3 bases, and 7 bases lay in between. DNA of the CDR3: TGTGCCATTCGCTCGACAGATACGCAGTATTTT. This translates into CAIRSTDTQYF.

The sample holds many counts of this clonotype. This sequence joins TRBV11-2 and TRBJ2-2; perhaps D is TRBD1 or TRBD2 (5 bases each). The CDR3 is made up of 14 amino acids. V lost 1 base and J 4 bases, leaving 7 bases between the germline ends. Looked up from germline, CDR1 is SGHAT and CDR2 is FQNNGV. CDR3 coding DNA: TGTGCCAGCAGCTTAGGGGGACCCACCGGGGAGCTGTTTTTT. Its translation is CASSLGGPTGELFF.

The rearrangement uses TRBV29-1 and TRBJ2-7; maybe TRBD1 (6 bases). Trimming pared 6 bases from V and 4 bases from J, leaving 10 bases between. Germline CDR1 SQVTM, CDR2 ANQGSEA. The CDR3 loop spans 11 amino acids. CDR3 coding DNA: TGCAGCGTGGGCGACAGGTACGAGCAGTACTTC. This gives the protein CSVGDRYEQYF.

The rearrangement uses TRBV10-3 and TRBJ1-5; TRBD1 matches 7 bases. Germline values: CDR1 ENHRY, CDR2 SYGVKD. Trimming at V came to 6 bases and at J to 3 bases, leaving 5 bases not matched to a gene. The CDR3 runs 14 residues. This chain's CDR3 is CAISSGTANQPQHF. Written as DNA, the CDR3 is TGTGCCATCAGCTCCGGGACAGCCAATCAGCCCCAGCATTTT.

A remark on this clonotype: It is likely a read error, because the conserved phenylalanine at the end of the CDR3 is missing. The genes are TRBV29-1 and TRBJ2-6, with a possible D match to TRBD1 (6 bases). Between the trimmed V and J ends, which lost 8 bases and 0 bases, there was a span of 17 bases. Germline V gene data show CDR1 as SQVTM and CDR2 as ANQGSEA. The CDR3 has 16 residues. DNA for the CDR3: TGCAGCCCCACAGGGAGACTTATCTCTGGGGCCAACGTCCTGACTTTA. It yields the protein CSPTGRLISGANVLTL.

This clonotype was detected ten times or more. The genes are TRBV5-1 and TRBJ1-1, with unresolved D. CDR1 and CDR2 from the germline V gene are SGHRS and YFSETQ. The CDR3 is 14 amino acids. The V gene lost 2 bases and the J gene lost 0 bases, with 8 bases spanning the gap. CDR3 in amino acids: CASSLEGLNTEAFF. DNA of the CDR3: TGCGCCAGCAGCTTAGAAGGATTGAACACTGAAGCTTTCTTT.

About this clonotype: This sequence may be a read error, since a much larger clone differs from it by one base. This rearrangement joins TRBV5-4 to TRBJ1-1; D gene ambiguous. The V end lost 4 bases, the J end lost 9 bases, and 19 bases lay between the germline ends. The CDR3 covers 14 residues. Per the germline V gene, CDR1 is SGHNT and CDR2 is YYREEE (reference sequence). The CDR3 region is CASSIELTSPQAFF. CDR3 coding DNA: TGTGCCAGCAGCATCGAACTCACATCCCCTCAAGCTTTCTTT.

The J gene is TRBJ1-6, the V gene TRBV7-2; TRBD1 matches 9 bases. Germline trimming cut 3 bases from V and 5 bases from J; bases unmatched to any gene: 11. This CDR3 has 18 amino acids. Germline V gives CDR1 SGHTA, CDR2 FQGNSA. The CDR3 nucleotides read TGTGCCAGCAGCTTGGTGGGGGGACAGGGACCAAATAATTCACCCCTCCACTTT. Its protein product is CASSLVGGQGPNNSPLHF.

CDR3 in amino acids: CAWREGGQGTPLHF. DNA of the CDR3: TGTGCCTGGAGGGAAGGCGGACAGGGAACACCCCTCCACTTT. The chain joins TRBV30 to TRBJ1-6; 8 bases are a match to TRBD1. Germline V lookup: CDR1 GTSNPN, CDR2 SVGIG (reference sequence). V lost 3 bases to trimming and J lost 11 bases; unmatched junction nucleotides: 9. The CDR3 has 14 residues.

CDR3 protein: CASSLLTGANTEAFF. CDR3 nucleotide sequence: TGTGCCAGCAGCTTATTGACAGGCGCGAACACTGAAGCTTTCTTT. This rearrangement joins TRBV12-3 or TRBV12-4 to TRBJ1-1; maybe TRBD1 (6 bases). The CDR3 is 15 amino acids. V lost 6 bases and J lost 1, with 15 bases in between.